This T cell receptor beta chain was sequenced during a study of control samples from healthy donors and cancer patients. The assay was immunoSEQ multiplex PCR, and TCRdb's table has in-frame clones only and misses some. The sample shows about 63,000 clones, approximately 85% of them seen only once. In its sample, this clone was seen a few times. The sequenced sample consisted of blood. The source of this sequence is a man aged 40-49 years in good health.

The CDR3 DNA is TGTGCCAGCAGCAAAGGGTCAGGGGTGAACACTGAAGCTTTCTTT. This encodes CASSKGSGVNTEAFF. This chain connects TRBV21-1 to TRBJ1-1; the DNA was not compared with TRBD1, the D call given in the table. TRBV21-1 has pseudogene status. This CDR3 comprises 15 residues.